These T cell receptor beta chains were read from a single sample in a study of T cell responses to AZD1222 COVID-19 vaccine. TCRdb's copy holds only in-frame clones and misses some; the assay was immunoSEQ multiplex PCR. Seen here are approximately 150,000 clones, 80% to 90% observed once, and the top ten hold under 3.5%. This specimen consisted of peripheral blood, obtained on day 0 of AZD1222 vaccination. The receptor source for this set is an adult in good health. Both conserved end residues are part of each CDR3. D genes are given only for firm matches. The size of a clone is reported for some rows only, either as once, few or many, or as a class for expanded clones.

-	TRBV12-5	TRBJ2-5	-	CASGLSGAQETQYF	TGTGCTAGTGGCCTCAGCGGAGCCCAAGAGACCCAGTACTTC
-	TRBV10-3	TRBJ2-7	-	CAIRGTYEQYF	TGTGCCATCAGAGGAACCTACGAGCAGTACTTC
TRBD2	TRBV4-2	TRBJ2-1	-	CASSLSGGRSNEQFF	TGTGCCAGCAGTCTATCGGGGGGAAGGTCCAATGAGCAGTTCTTC
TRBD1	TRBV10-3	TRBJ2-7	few	CAISEAGQGETYEQYF	TGTGCCATCAGTGAAGCGGGACAGGGGGAAACCTACGAGCAGTACTTC
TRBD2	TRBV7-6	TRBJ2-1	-	CASSLLRGLAGNNEQFF	TGTGCCAGCAGCTTATTGCGGGGTCTAGCGGGGAACAATGAGCAGTTCTTC
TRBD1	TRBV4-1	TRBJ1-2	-	CASSQVRGQGRNYGYTF	TGCGCCAGCAGCCAAGTGAGGGGGCAGGGGCGAAACTATGGCTACACCTTC
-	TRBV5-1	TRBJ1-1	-	CASSLWLDNLNTEAFF	TGCGCCAGCAGCTTGTGGCTGGACAACCTGAACACTGAAGCTTTCTTT
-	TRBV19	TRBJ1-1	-	CASTPGMGLETEAFF	TGTGCCAGTACCCCGGGGATGGGGCTGGAAACTGAAGCTTTCTTT
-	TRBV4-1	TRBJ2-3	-	CASSQDPGRSTDTQYF	TGCGCCAGCAGCCAAGATCCCGGGAGAAGCACAGATACGCAGTATTTT
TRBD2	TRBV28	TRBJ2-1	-	CASSPVAAGGYNEQFF	TGTGCCAGCAGCCCTGTGGCTGCGGGAGGCTACAATGAGCAGTTCTTC
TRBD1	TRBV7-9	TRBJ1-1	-	CASSPWTGDTEAFF	TGTGCCAGCAGCCCTTGGACAGGGGACACTGAAGCTTTCTTT
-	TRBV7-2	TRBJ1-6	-	CASSLERVYNSPLHF	TGTGCCAGCAGCTTAGAAAGGGTTTATAATTCACCCCTCCACTTT
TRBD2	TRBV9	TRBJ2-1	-	CASSVGSGRADEQFF	TGTGCCAGCAGCGTAGGTAGCGGGAGGGCCGACGAGCAGTTCTTC
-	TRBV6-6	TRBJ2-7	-	CASSSAGHLNSYEQYF	TGTGCCAGCAGTTCCGCCGGGCACCTAAACTCCTACGAGCAGTACTTC
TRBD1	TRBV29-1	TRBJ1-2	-	CSVGDRYYGYTF	TGCAGCGTCGGGGACAGGTACTATGGCTACACCTTC
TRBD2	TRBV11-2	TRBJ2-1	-	CASSQSGRAPNEQFF	TGTGCCAGCAGCCAAAGCGGGAGGGCCCCCAATGAGCAGTTCTTC
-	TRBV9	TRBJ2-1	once	CASSVTGQSYNEQFF	TGTGCCAGCAGCGTAACCGGACAGAGCTACAATGAGCAGTTCTTC
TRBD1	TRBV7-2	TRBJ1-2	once	CASSSYRGLYTF	TGTGCCAGCAGCTCATACAGGGGGCTCTACACCTTC
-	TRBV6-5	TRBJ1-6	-	CASRMQGTGSPLHF	TGTGCCAGCAGAATGCAGGGCACTGGTTCACCCCTCCACTTT
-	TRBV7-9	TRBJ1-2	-	CASSSRTGGYTF	TGTGCCAGCAGCTCGCGCACGGGGGGCTACACCTTC
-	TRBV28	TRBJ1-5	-	CASSLIQGSVQPQHF	TGTGCCAGCAGTTTGATCCAGGGGTCGGTTCAGCCCCAGCATTTT
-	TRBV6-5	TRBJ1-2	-	CASRAPNYGYTF	TGTGCCAGCAGGGCCCCCAACTATGGCTACACCTTC
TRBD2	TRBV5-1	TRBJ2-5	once	CASSLTSGGAGETQYF	TGCGCCAGCAGCTTGACTAGCGGGGGGGCAGGAGAGACCCAGTACTTC
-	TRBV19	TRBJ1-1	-	CASSISAIGEAFF	TGTGCCAGTAGTATATCGGCAATCGGTGAAGCTTTCTTT
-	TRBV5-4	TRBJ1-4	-	CASSHRRGEKNEKLFF	TGTGCCAGCAGCCACCGTAGGGGGGAAAAAAATGAAAAACTGTTTTTT
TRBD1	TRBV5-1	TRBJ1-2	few	CASRTGTYGYTF	TGCGCCAGCAGGACAGGGACCTATGGCTACACCTTC
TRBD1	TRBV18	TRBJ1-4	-	CASSPDRGQLFF	TGTGCCAGCTCACCAGACAGGGGACAACTGTTTTTT
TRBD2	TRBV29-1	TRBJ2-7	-	CSVEYVAGEQYF	TGCAGCGTTGAATATGTAGCGGGCGAGCAGTACTTC
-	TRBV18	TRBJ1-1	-	CASSLQGRGEAFF	TGTGCCAGCTCACTACAGGGAAGGGGGGAAGCTTTCTTT
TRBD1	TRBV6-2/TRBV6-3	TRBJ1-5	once	CASSYAQGARPQHF	TGTGCCAGCAGTTACGCTCAGGGGGCTCGGCCCCAGCATTTT
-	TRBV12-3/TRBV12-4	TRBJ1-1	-	CASSLREEAFF	TGTGCCAGCAGTTTAAGGGAAGAAGCTTTCTTT
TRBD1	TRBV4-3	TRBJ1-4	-	CASSQDLDRGLATNEKLFF	TGCGCCAGCAGCCAAGATTTGGACAGGGGGCTGGCAACTAATGAAAAACTGTTTTTT
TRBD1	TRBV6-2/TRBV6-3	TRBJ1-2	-	CASSREQGARGYTF	TGTGCCAGCAGTCGCGAACAGGGGGCGCGGGGCTACACCTTC
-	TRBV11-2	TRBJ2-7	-	CASSLVTGIPYEQYF	TGTGCCAGCAGTTTAGTTACGGGAATTCCCTACGAGCAGTACTTC
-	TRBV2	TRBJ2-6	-	CASSGAGRLPGANVLTF	TGTGCCAGCAGTGGGGCAGGGAGATTACCTGGGGCCAACGTCCTGACTTTC
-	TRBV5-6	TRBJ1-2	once	CASSLTGYTF	TGTGCCAGCAGCTTGACTGGCTACACCTTC